What follows describes a single T cell receptor beta chain. The antigen is undetermined. The sample originates from a study of T cell responses to AZD1222 COVID-19 vaccine. Study findings and constraints: Repertoires were obtained solely post-peak T cell response.

The CDR3 length is 11 residues. Germline lookup yields CDR1 MNHEY and CDR2 SVGAGI. Trimming at V came to 7 bases and at J to 7 bases, leaving 3 bases not matched to a gene. Sequenced by immunoSEQ multiplex PCR; TCRdb stores in-frame clones only, minus some. The repertoire has roughly 150,000 clones, over 80% of them found once; the top ten carry roughly 3.5%. The input for sequencing was peripheral blood, taken 28 days after the second AZD1222 dose. The chain combines TRBV6-5 with TRBJ1-1, with 7 bases that match TRBD1. The receptor comes from an adult who received the AZD1222 COVID-19 vaccine. In DNA, the CDR3 is TGTGCCAGCACTCGGGACAGTGAAGCTTTCTTT. It codes for CASTRDSEAFF.